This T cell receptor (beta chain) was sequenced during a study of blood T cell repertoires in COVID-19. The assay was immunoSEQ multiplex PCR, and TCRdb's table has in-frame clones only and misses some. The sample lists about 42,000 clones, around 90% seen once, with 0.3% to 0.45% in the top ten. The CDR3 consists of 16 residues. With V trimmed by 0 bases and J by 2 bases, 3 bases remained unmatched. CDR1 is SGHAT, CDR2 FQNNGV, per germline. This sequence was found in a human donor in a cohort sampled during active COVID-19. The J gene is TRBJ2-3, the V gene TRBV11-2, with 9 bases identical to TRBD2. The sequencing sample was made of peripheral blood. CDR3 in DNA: TGTGCCAGCAGCTTAGAGCGGGGGGGAAACACAGATACGCAGTATTTT. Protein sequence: CASSLERGGNTDTQYF.